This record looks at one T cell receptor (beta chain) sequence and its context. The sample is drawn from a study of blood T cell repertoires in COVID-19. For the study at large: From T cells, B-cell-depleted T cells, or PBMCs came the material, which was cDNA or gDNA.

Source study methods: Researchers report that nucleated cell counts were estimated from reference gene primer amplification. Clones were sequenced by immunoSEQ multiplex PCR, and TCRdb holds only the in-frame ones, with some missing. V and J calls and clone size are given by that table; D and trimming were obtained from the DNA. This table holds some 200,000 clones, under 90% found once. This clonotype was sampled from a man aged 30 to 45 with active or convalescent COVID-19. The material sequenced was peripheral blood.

The CDR3 DNA reads TGTGCCAGCAGCTCCGCTCGGGACACTGCGCAGGATTCACCCCTCCACTTT. This sequence encodes CASSSARDTAQDSPLHF. V and J are TRBV7-8 and TRBJ1-6; a possible D gene is TRBD1 (6 bases). V lost 4 bases to trimming and J lost 8 bases, with 21 bases between them. Germline assignment: CDR1 SGHVS and CDR2 FQNEAQ. There are 17 residues in the CDR3.